This T cell receptor (beta chain) was retrieved from a study of T-cell reconstitution after alpha-beta-depleted transplantation in children. This clonotype has a count of ten or more. Unique molecular identifiers featured in how the TCRbeta library was prepared. MiXCR was run by TCRdb on the PCR reads, yielding one entry per CDR3 protein. This repertoire shows 200,000 to 250,000 distinct CDR3 sequences, about 9.5% found once; its top ten account for around 6%. Germline CDR1 reads SGHTS; CDR2 reads YDEGEE. The CDR3 is 18 residues long. After removal of 7 bases from V and 0 bases from J, the junction contained 16 bases not matched to a gene.

The TCR comes from a human donor who donated a stem cell graft to a child with acute lymphoblastic leukemia. The sequences come from PBMCs from the stem cell graft donor, collected from the stem cell graft. V usage is TRBV5-8 and J usage is TRBJ1-2; 9 bases match TRBD1. CDR3 bases: TGTGCCAGCCATGAGGACGGACAGGGGAGGGAAGCTAACTATGGCTACACCTTC. Amino acid sequence: CASHEDGQGREANYGYTF.